This passage covers 16 T cell receptor beta chains from one sample sequenced in a study of blood T cells in healthy people across ages. Together with a sample-barcoded 5' primer, a J-beta primer mix was included in a second PCR lasting about 7 to 12 cycles. MiXCR, run by TCRdb on the 5' RACE reads, gives a single entry per CDR3 protein. There are around 1.5 million distinct CDR3 sequences in the sample; roughly 30% occur only once, and approximately 11% lies in the top ten. The sample comprised blood. Receptors were obtained from a woman aged 25 to 45 in good health.

J is TRBJ2-5 and V is TRBV28; D might be TRBD1 (6 bases). The end of the DNA aligns better with TRBJ2-7, so the J call may be wrong. Germline CDR1 is MDHEN and CDR2 is SYDVKM. There are 15 residues in the CDR3. The CDR3 is CASSLDRSQIYEQYF. In DNA, the CDR3 is TGTGCCAGCAGCCTCGACAGGTCCCAAATCTACGAGCAGTACTTC.

The chain has TRBV7-7 and TRBJ2-1; 7 bases map to TRBD2. J lost 2 bases, V lost 1 base, and 5 bases had no gene match. Looked up from germline, CDR1 is SSHAT and CDR2 is FNYEAQ (reference sequence). This CDR3 is built from 16 residues. The CDR3 coding sequence is TGTGCCAGCAGCTTAGGAGGTCTAGCGGCCTACAATGAGCAGTTCTTC. Translating gives CASSLGGLAAYNEQFF.

The table lists this clonotype with a few counts. This chain uses TRBV7-2 with TRBJ2-5, with D maybe TRBD2 (6 bases). Trimming stripped 5 bases from V and 5 bases from J, with 12 bases between. CDR1 and CDR2 (germline): SGHTA, FQGNSA. This CDR3 is 13 amino acids long. The CDR3 DNA reads TGTGCCAGCAGCCCCAGCCGGGGGGAGACCCAGTACTTC. This translates into CASSPSRGETQYF.

This sequence joins TRBV27 and TRBJ2-1; TRBD1 is a possible D gene (5 bases). Trimming cost V 2 bases and J 8 bases, with 13 bases left between them. CDR3 length equals 14 residues. Germline loops: CDR1 MNHEY, CDR2 SMNVEV (reference sequence). For the CDR3, the DNA is TGTGCCAGCAGTTTACGGACAAGGGGCGATGAGCAGTTCTTC. It yields the protein CASSLRTRGDEQFF.

Details on this clonotype: One end of the junction is discordant with germline, which a read error may explain. The chain is built from TRBV9 and TRBJ2-1; 8 nucleotides agree with TRBD2. This CDR3 has 12 residues. The germline CDR1 and CDR2 sequences are SGDLS and YYNGEE. This chain's CDR3 is CASLGLDNERFF. The CDR3 coding sequence is TGTGCCAGCCTGGGACTAGACAATGAGCGGTTCTTC.

This clonotype was picked up a small number of times. The chain combines TRBV4-1 with TRBJ2-5, with D perhaps assigned TRBD1 or TRBD2 (6 bases each). Germline CDR1 and CDR2: MGHRA and YSYEKL. V was pared by 3 bases and J by 3 bases, with 20 bases between. The CDR3 extends over 17 amino acids. DNA for the CDR3: TGCGCCAGCAGCCAGCCGGCAAGGGGGGTAGGGGAAGAGACCCAGTACTTC. Its translation is CASSQPARGVGEETQYF.

Worth noting for this clonotype: This may arise from a read error, as a much more abundant clone is one base away. The J gene is TRBJ2-1, the V gene TRBV20-1; 9 bases line up with TRBD2. Germline V CDR1 and CDR2: DFQATT, SNEGSKA (reference sequence). The length of the CDR3 is 12 residues. V gave up 6 bases and J gave up 6 bases; unmatched junction bases: 3. In DNA form, the CDR3 reads TGCAGTGCGAGCGGGGGGAGCAATGAGCAGTTCTTC. It specifies CSASGGSNEQFF.

This clonotype was detected a few times. The gene calls are TRBV18 and TRBJ2-5; TRBD2 aligns across 16 bases. The germline CDR1 and CDR2 sequences are KGHSH and LQKENI. Trimming removed 6 bases from V and 3 bases from J; junction bases left unmatched: 10. The CDR3 spans 18 residues. The CDR3 DNA is TGTGCCAGCTCGCGGGGACTAGCGGGAGGGCCTCGCGAAGAGACCCAGTACTTC. It encodes CASSRGLAGGPREETQYF.

V is TRBV7-8 and J is TRBJ2-1; 11 nucleotides agree with TRBD2. CDR1 is SGHVS, CDR2 FQNEAQ, per germline. V trimming: 1 base; J trimming: 5 bases; junction bases outside the gene matches: 10. The CDR3 totals 18 residues. CDR3 amino acids: CASSLGLAGPSTHNEQFF. The DNA for the CDR3 is TGTGCCAGCAGCTTAGGACTAGCGGGGCCATCGACCCACAATGAGCAGTTCTTC.

The chain recombines TRBV30 with TRBJ2-1; D uncertain. Trimming took off 6 bases at V and 8 bases at J, with 11 bases between the two ends. Germline CDR1 reads GTSNPN; CDR2 reads SVGIG (reference sequence). The CDR3 sequence is 11 residues long. Here the CDR3 reads CACAMIYEQFF. The CDR3 nucleotides are TGTGCCTGCGCAATGATTTATGAGCAGTTCTTC.

The V call is TRBV6-5, the J call TRBJ2-3, with TRBD2 matching over 7 bases. CDR3 length: 17 residues. Germline CDR1 MNHEY, CDR2 SVGAGI. Trimming removed 0 bases from V and 3 bases from J; junction bases left unmatched: 9. CDR3 sequence: CASSYSTVGGRTDTQYF. The CDR3 coding sequence is TGTGCCAGCAGTTACTCGACGGTGGGAGGGAGGACAGATACGCAGTATTTT.

This chain links TRBV5-1 with TRBJ2-3; TRBD2 matches 13 bases. CDR1 is SGHRS, CDR2 YFSETQ, per germline. Trimming removed 5 bases from V and 2 bases from J; junction bases left unmatched: 11. The CDR3 extends over 18 amino acids. The CDR3 DNA reads as TGCGCCAGCAGTTTTGGACTAGCGGGAGTGGCTTACACAGATACGCAGTATTTT. This codes for CASSFGLAGVAYTDTQYF.

V is TRBV6-6 and J is TRBJ1-1, with D unclear. V dropped 0 bases and J dropped 7 bases, with 9 bases sitting between them. There are 13 residues in the CDR3. The germline V gene encodes CDR1 MNHNY and CDR2 SVGAGI (reference sequence). CDR3 in amino acids: CASSYSIQSEAFF. The CDR3, as DNA: TGTGCCAGCAGTTACTCGATACAGAGTGAAGCTTTCTTT.

The rearrangement joins TRBV7-8 to TRBJ1-1; perhaps TRBD1 as D (6 bases). V was clipped by 4 bases and J by 5 bases, with 17 bases between them. The CDR3 spans 15 residues. Germline CDR1 reads SGHVS; CDR2 reads FQNEAQ. The CDR3: CASSSDLGGRTEAFF. The CDR3 DNA reads TGTGCCAGCAGCTCAGACTTAGGGGGGCGTACTGAAGCTTTCTTT.

The chain uses TRBV9 and TRBJ2-4, with TRBD1 identical over 8 bases. Germline CDR1 SGDLS, CDR2 YYNGEE. This CDR3 has 15 residues. Losses at the gene ends were 3 bases for V and 0 bases for J; bases not matched to a gene: 2. CDR3 sequence: CASSAGGAAKNIQYF. CDR3 coding DNA: TGTGCCAGCAGCGCAGGGGGCGCAGCCAAAAACATTCAGTACTTC.

Many counts were recorded for this clonotype. This chain links TRBV5-1 with TRBJ2-2; no clear D. The CDR3 contains 13 residues. Between the trimmed V and J ends, which lost 3 bases and 0 bases, there was a span of 3 bases. Germline loops: CDR1 SGHRS, CDR2 YFSETQ. CDR3 coding DNA: TGCGCCAGCAGCTCGGCGAACACCGGGGAGCTGTTTTTT. Its translation: CASSSANTGELFF.